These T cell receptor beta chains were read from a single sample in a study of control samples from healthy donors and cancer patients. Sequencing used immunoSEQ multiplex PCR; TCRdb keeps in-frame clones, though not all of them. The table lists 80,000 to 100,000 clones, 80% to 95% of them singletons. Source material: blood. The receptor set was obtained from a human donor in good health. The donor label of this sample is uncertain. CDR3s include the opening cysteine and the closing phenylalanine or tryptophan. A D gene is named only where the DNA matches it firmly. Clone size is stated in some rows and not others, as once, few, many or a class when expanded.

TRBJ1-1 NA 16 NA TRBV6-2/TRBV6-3 CASSYSPGTTYTEAFF TGTGCCAGCAGTTACTCTCCCGGGACAACTTACACTGAAGCTTTCTTT
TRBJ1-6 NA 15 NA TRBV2 CASSDQGGGNSPLHF TGTGCCAGCAGTGATCAGGGTGGCGGTAATTCACCCCTCCACTTT
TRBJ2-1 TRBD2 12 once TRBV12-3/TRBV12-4 CASSKAGTEQFF TGTGCCAGCAGTAAAGCGGGGACTGAGCAGTTCTTC
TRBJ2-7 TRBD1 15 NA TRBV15 CATSRDLTGGNEQYF TGTGCCACCAGCAGAGATCTAACAGGGGGAAACGAGCAGTACTTC
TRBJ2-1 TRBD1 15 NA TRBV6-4 CASSDSSGGGDEQFF TGTGCCAGCAGTGACTCGTCAGGGGGCGGGGATGAGCAGTTCTTC
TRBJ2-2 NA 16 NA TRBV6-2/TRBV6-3 CASSYSGTGDTGELFF TGTGCCAGCAGTTATTCGGGGACGGGAGACACCGGGGAGCTGTTTTTT
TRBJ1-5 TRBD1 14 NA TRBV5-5 CASSFRGGNQPQHF TGTGCCAGCAGCTTCAGGGGGGGCAATCAGCCCCAGCATTTT
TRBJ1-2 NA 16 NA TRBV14 CASSPLEGSVGYGYTF TGTGCCAGCAGCCCCCTGGAGGGGTCGGTAGGCTATGGCTACACCTTC
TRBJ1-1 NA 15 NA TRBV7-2 CASSLDPGVGTEAFF TGTGCCAGCAGCTTAGATCCGGGGGTTGGCACTGAAGCTTTCTTT
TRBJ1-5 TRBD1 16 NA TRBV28 CASRGARQGSNQPQHF TGTGCCAGCAGAGGAGCGAGACAGGGTAGCAATCAGCCCCAGCATTTT
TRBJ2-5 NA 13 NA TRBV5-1 CASSYGVEETQYF TGCGCCAGCAGCTACGGGGTAGAGGAGACCCAGTACTTC
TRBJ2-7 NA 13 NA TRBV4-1 CASSQAQGREQYF TGCGCCAGCAGCCAAGCCCAGGGTCGGGAGCAGTACTTC
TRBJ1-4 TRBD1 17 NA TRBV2 CASSLQRTGALGEKLFF TGTGCCAGCAGTCTTCAACGGACAGGGGCGCTGGGGGAAAAACTGTTTTTT
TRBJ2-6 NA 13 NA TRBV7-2 CASSLTGANVLTF TGTGCCAGCAGCTTAACTGGGGCCAACGTCCTGACTTTC
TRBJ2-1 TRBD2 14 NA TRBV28 CASSLDWGEGEQFF TGTGCCAGCAGTTTGGACTGGGGGGAGGGTGAGCAGTTCTTC
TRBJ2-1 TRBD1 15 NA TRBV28 CATKSRDRVYNEQFF TGTGCCACCAAGTCCCGGGACAGGGTCTACAATGAGCAGTTCTTC
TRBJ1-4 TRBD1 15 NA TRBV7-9 CASSLGSTGDEKLFF TGTGCCAGCAGCTTAGGGTCGACAGGGGACGAAAAACTGTTTTTT
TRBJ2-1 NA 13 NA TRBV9 CASSVKKGNEQFF TGTGCCAGCAGCGTCAAGAAGGGTAATGAGCAGTTCTTC
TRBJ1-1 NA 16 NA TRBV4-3 CASSQGLGSGNTEAFF TGCGCCAGCAGCCAAGGGTTGGGGAGTGGGAACACTGAAGCTTTCTTT
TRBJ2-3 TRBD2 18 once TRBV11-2 CASSLVTASGGSGDTQYF TGTGCCAGCAGCTTAGTAACGGCTAGCGGGGGGTCAGGAGATACGCAGTATTTT
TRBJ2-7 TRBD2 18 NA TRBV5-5 CASSFYRLAGLIPYEQYF TGTGCCAGCAGCTTCTATCGACTAGCGGGGTTGATCCCTTACGAGCAGTACTTC
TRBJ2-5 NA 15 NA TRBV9 CASSVGGNTRETQYF TGTGCCAGCAGCGTAGGTGGCAACACAAGGGAGACCCAGTACTTC
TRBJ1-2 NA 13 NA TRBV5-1 CASSLVGIEGYTF TGCGCCAGCAGCTTGGTAGGGATCGAGGGCTACACCTTC
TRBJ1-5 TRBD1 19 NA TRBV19 CASSRSLGRGRLSNQPQHF TGTGCCAGTAGTCGATCCCTGGGGAGGGGGCGGCTGAGCAATCAGCCCCAGCATTTT
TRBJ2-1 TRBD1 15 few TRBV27 CASSLDRGSYNEQFF TGTGCCAGCAGTCTAGACAGGGGTTCCTACAATGAGCAGTTCTTC
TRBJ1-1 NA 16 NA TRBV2 CASSERWSYKNTEAFF TGTGCCAGCAGTGAAAGGTGGAGCTATAAGAACACTGAAGCTTTCTTT
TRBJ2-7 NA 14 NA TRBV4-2 CASSQDHTSYEQYF TGTGCCAGCAGCCAAGATCACACCAGTTACGAGCAGTACTTC
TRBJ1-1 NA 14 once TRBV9 CASSVAGSNTEAFF TGTGCCAGCAGCGTAGCTGGGTCCAACACTGAAGCTTTCTTT
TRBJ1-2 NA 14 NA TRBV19 CASSTTGTPYGYTF TGTGCCAGTAGTACTACCGGGACCCCATATGGCTACACCTTC
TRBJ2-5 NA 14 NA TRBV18 CASSPSRAQETQYF TGTGCCAGCTCACCCTCCAGGGCTCAAGAGACCCAGTACTTC
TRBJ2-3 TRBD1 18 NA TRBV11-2 CASSRNGPGTGGTDTQYF TGTGCCAGCAGCAGAAACGGTCCCGGGACAGGGGGCACAGATACGCAGTATTTT
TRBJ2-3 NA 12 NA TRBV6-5 CASSLDRDTQYF TGTGCCAGCAGTTTGGACCGGGATACGCAGTATTTT
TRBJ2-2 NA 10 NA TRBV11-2 CASRSGELFF TGTGCCAGCCGATCCGGGGAGCTGTTTTTT
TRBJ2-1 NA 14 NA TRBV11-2 CASSLSLGTTEQFF TGTGCCAGCAGCTTATCCCTCGGGACGACCGAGCAGTTCTTC
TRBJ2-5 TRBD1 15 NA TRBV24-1 CATSESGQGVETQYF TGTGCCACCAGTGAGTCGGGACAGGGAGTAGAGACCCAGTACTTC
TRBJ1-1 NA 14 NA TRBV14 CASSPLGGGTEAFF TGTGCCAGCAGCCCCCTCGGAGGGGGGACTGAAGCTTTCTTT
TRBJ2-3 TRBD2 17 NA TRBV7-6 CASSLGRLAGGTDTQYF TGTGCCAGCAGCTTAGGGCGCCTAGCGGGGGGGACCGATACGCAGTATTTT
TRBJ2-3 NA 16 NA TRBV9 CASSVGAGLSTDTQYF TGTGCCAGCAGCGTAGGTGCAGGGCTTAGCACAGATACGCAGTATTTT
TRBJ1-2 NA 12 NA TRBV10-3 CAISESGYGYTF TGTGCCATCAGTGAGTCCGGCTATGGCTACACCTTC
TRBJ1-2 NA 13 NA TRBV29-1 CSVDGGLSYGYTF TGCAGCGTTGACGGCGGGTTGAGCTATGGCTACACCTTC
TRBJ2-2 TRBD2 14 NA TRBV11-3 CASSWAGDTGELFF TGTGCCAGCAGCTGGGCGGGGGATACCGGGGAGCTGTTTTTT